This paragraph covers one T cell receptor (beta chain) sequence. Germline loops: CDR1 SGHNT, CDR2 YYREEE (reference sequence). J gave up 7 bases and V 1 base, and 6 bases lay outside the gene matches. This CDR3 is 15 amino acids long. This specimen comes from a study of cytomegalovirus exposure and HLA in healthy donors. 13 Jbeta primers and 60 Vbeta primers were used for the PCR. The assay was immunoSEQ multiplex PCR, and TCRdb's table has in-frame clones only and misses some. The profile shows about 160,000 clones, roughly 85% of them singletons. The chain recombines TRBV5-4 with TRBJ2-1; 9 bases line up with TRBD2. This TCR was recovered from a woman aged 50 to 60 in good health and CMV-seronegative. Sequences were obtained from PBMCs. CDR3 region: CASSLYGGGGNEQFF. The CDR3 nucleotides are TGTGCCAGCAGCTTGTACGGCGGGGGGGGTAATGAGCAGTTCTTC.